These 25 T cell receptor beta chains came from one sample sequenced in a study of T cells in Graves' hyperthyroidism and ophthalmopathy. TCR beta CDR3 sequences were amplified from RNA transcripts. TCR CDR3 underwent first-round RT-PCR with the HTBI primer set. TCRdb redid the calling of the multiplex PCR reads with MiXCR, one entry per CDR3 protein. The sample gives approximately 370,000 distinct CDR3 sequences, 15% of which show up once; 32% is in the top ten. Material: blood. The receptors were sampled from a woman in her 30s with Graves' hyperthyroidism.

The chain links TRBV11-2 to TRBJ2-3; either TRBD1 or TRBD2 may fit D (6 bases each). Per the germline V gene, CDR1 is SGHAT and CDR2 is FQNNGV. V gave up 1 base and J gave up 4 bases, with 15 bases separating them. This CDR3 has 16 residues. Written as DNA, the CDR3 is TGTGCCAGCAGCTTAGTACCGGGGGCTTGGTCAGATACGCAGTATTTT. Residues: CASSLVPGAWSDTQYF.

This clonotype has a count of ten or more. The V call is TRBV10-3, the J call TRBJ1-5; D may be TRBD1 (5 bases). The germline gives CDR1 ENHRY, CDR2 SYGVKD. This CDR3 spans 13 amino acids. Trimming stripped 0 bases from V and 5 bases from J, with 5 bases between. The CDR3 sequence: CAISESGDQPQHF. In nucleotides, the CDR3 is TGTGCCATCAGTGAGTCGGGGGATCAGCCCCAGCATTTT.

Ten or more counts support this clonotype. This chain connects TRBV6-2 or TRBV6-3 to TRBJ2-7; weak D call: TRBD2 (5 bases). From germline, CDR1 is MNHEY and CDR2 SVGEGT. V was shortened by 7 bases and J by 1 base, with 8 bases between the two germline ends. The CDR3 sequence is 12 residues long. DNA of the CDR3: TGTGCCAGCAACGGGGAATCCTACGAGCAGTACTTC. Translation: CASNGESYEQYF.

This clonotype was seen at least ten times. This chain uses TRBV28 with TRBJ2-7; D unresolved. This CDR3 region has 17 residues. Germline V gives CDR1 MDHEN, CDR2 SYDVKM. V was clipped by 4 bases and J by 2 bases, with 21 bases between them. CDR3 amino acids: CASSYPPGDVTTYEQYF. The CDR3 DNA reads TGTGCCAGCAGTTACCCCCCCGGAGACGTAACCACCTACGAGCAGTACTTC. The variable domain in full, completed from reference TRBV28 and TRBJ2-7, reads DVKVTQSSRYLVKRTGEKVFLECVQDMDHENMFWYRQDPGLGLRLIYFSYDVKMKEKGDIPEGYSVSREKKERFSLILESASTNQTSMYLCASSYPPGDVTTYEQYFGPGTRLTVT.

In its sample, this clonotype was seen a few times. The chain carries TRBV6-1 and TRBJ2-7; 8 bases agree with TRBD2. V was clipped by 3 bases and J by 3 bases; unmatched bases: 4. The CDR3 consists of 14 residues. The germline V gene encodes CDR1 MNHNS and CDR2 SASEGT. The CDR3 spells CASSDLAGSYEQYF. DNA for the CDR3: TGTGCCAGCAGTGATTTAGCGGGAAGCTACGAGCAGTACTTC.

This clonotype occurred many times. In DNA, the CDR3 is TGTGCCAGCAGTTTTACAGGGTATAGCAATCAGCCCCAGCATTTT. This encodes CASSFTGYSNQPQHF. The gene calls are TRBV6-1 and TRBJ1-5; TRBD1 is a possible D gene (6 bases). The V gene lost 5 bases and the J gene lost 0 bases, with 11 bases spanning the gap. The length of the CDR3 is 15 residues. Per the germline V gene, CDR1 is MNHNS and CDR2 is SASEGT.

This clonotype came up a few times. V gene TRBV10-3 combines with J gene TRBJ1-1; possible D gene TRBD1, 5 bases. The CDR3 loop spans 13 amino acids. The V gene's germline CDR1 is ENHRY and CDR2 SYGVKD. The V gene lost 5 bases and the J gene lost 1 base, with 8 bases spanning the gap. CDR3 sequence (DNA): TGTGCCATCAGTAGGGGAGAGAACACTGAAGCTTTCTTT. Residues: CAISRGENTEAFF.

This clonotype was observed at least ten times. V usage is TRBV3-1 and J usage is TRBJ2-7, with 7 bases matching TRBD2. Germline CDR1 and CDR2: LGHDT and YNNKEL (reference sequence). J lost 3 bases, V lost 0 bases, and 5 bases had no gene match. The CDR3 runs 15 residues. The CDR3 DNA reads TGTGCCAGCAGCCAAGATTGGGGGGGAATCTACGAGCAGTACTTC. Protein sequence: CASSQDWGGIYEQYF.

In this sample, this clonotype turned up many times. The V gene is TRBV3-1, the J gene TRBJ2-5; a possible D gene is TRBD2 (6 bases). Germline V CDR1 and CDR2: LGHDT, YNNKEL (reference sequence). There are 16 residues in the CDR3. V lost 1 base and J lost 2, with 14 bases in between. DNA for the CDR3: TGTGCCAGCAGCCAAGGTGTGGTAGCGGTACAAGAGACCCAGTACTTC. This codes for CASSQGVVAVQETQYF.

Here the CDR3 reads CASSLSALAQNTGELFF. The CDR3 DNA sequence: TGTGCCAGCAGCTTGTCAGCACTAGCACAGAACACCGGGGAGCTGTTTTTT. The chain is built from TRBV13 and TRBJ2-2; a possible D gene is TRBD2 (6 bases). CDR3 length: 17 amino acids. Trimming stripped 3 bases from V and 1 base from J, with 15 bases between. CDR1 and CDR2 (germline): PRHDT, FYEKMQ (reference sequence).

The table lists this clonotype with a few counts. This sequence joins TRBV20-1 and TRBJ2-3; TRBD1 agrees at 9 bases. CDR1 and CDR2 from the germline V gene are DFQATT and SNEGSKA (reference sequence). The CDR3 runs to 16 residues. With V trimmed by 3 bases and J by 1 base, 8 bases remained unmatched. The CDR3 sequence is CSASLNRDRGTDTQYF. The CDR3 bases are TGCAGTGCTAGCCTTAACCGGGACAGGGGCACAGATACGCAGTATTTT.

This chain links TRBV28 with TRBJ1-2; weak D call: TRBD1 (5 bases). This CDR3 is built from 11 residues. CDR1 is MDHEN, CDR2 SYDVKM, per germline. Trimming stripped 6 bases from V and 4 bases from J, with 6 bases between. The DNA for the CDR3 is TGTGCCAGCAGACAGGTCTATGGCTACACCTTC. It yields the protein CASRQVYGYTF.

The chain employs TRBV29-1 and TRBJ2-7, with TRBD2 matching 7 bases. This CDR3 spans 13 amino acids. With 5 bases clipped from V and 0 bases from J, the junction kept 4 bases outside the gene matches. Per the germline V gene, CDR1 is SQVTM and CDR2 is ANQGSEA. In DNA, the CDR3 is TGCAGCGTTTTTCCTAGCGGCTCCTACGAGCAGTACTTC. It translates to CSVFPSGSYEQYF.

This clonotype has at least ten counts. The J gene is TRBJ1-1, the V gene TRBV5-1; D might be TRBD1 (6 bases). Germline CDR1 and CDR2: SGHRS and YFSETQ. V lost 4 bases to trimming and J lost 0 bases, with 10 bases between them. The CDR3 spans 14 residues. The CDR3 nucleotides are TGCGCCAGCAGCCAACAGGGAGTGAACACTGAAGCTTTCTTT. This translates into CASSQQGVNTEAFF.

This clonotype was seen repeatedly, ten times or more. The chain is built from TRBV7-2 and TRBJ2-7; TRBD1 or TRBD2 may be the D gene (6 bases each). Deletions cut 5 bases from V and 5 bases from J, with 13 bases between. Germline-derived CDR1 and CDR2 are SGHTA and FQGNSA. This CDR3 has 13 residues. DNA of the CDR3: TGTGCCAGCAGCCCTTTGGGGGGCAACGAGCAGTACTTC. Its translation is CASSPLGGNEQYF.

This clonotype was recorded many times. The chain carries TRBV5-1 and TRBJ1-2; D possibly corresponds to TRBD1 (5 bases). The V and J ends lost 4 bases and 2 bases respectively, with 15 bases between them. CDR1 and CDR2 from the germline V gene are SGHRS and YFSETQ. The CDR3 runs to 15 residues. CDR3 residues: CASSLSAGTNYGYTF. The DNA of the CDR3 is TGCGCCAGCAGCCTGTCTGCCGGGACCAACTATGGCTACACCTTC.

This clonotype was observed a few times. The chain joins TRBV6-5 to TRBJ2-1; the match to TRBD2 covers 7 bases. Trimming cost V 2 bases and J 2 bases; bases outside gene matches: 3. The germline gives CDR1 MNHEY, CDR2 SVGAGI. This CDR3 spans 15 amino acids. The CDR3 here is CASSYGEGAYNEQFF. CDR3 bases: TGTGCCAGCAGTTACGGGGAGGGAGCCTACAATGAGCAGTTCTTC.

This rearrangement joins TRBV4-2 to TRBJ2-7, with a possible D match to TRBD2 (5 bases). Germline CDR1 LGHNA, CDR2 YNFKEQ. CDR3 length: 15 amino acids. V dropped 1 base and J dropped 2 bases, with 12 bases sitting between them. The CDR3 region is CASSQAPDGTYEQYF. The CDR3 nucleotides are TGTGCCAGCAGCCAAGCCCCGGACGGGACCTACGAGCAGTACTTC.

The V call is TRBV19, the J call TRBJ2-2; D is possibly TRBD1 (6 bases). There are 15 residues in the CDR3. Trimming removed 6 bases from V and 1 base from J, with 12 bases in between. Germline assignment: CDR1 LNHDA and CDR2 SQIVND (reference sequence). In DNA form, the CDR3 reads TGTGCCAGTAGCCTGGACAGCCTGAACACCGGGGAGCTGTTTTTT. Translated: CASSLDSLNTGELFF.

This clonotype showed up many times. The chain links TRBV28 to TRBJ2-7; D not certain. Trimming left V 4 bases short and J 8 bases short, with 9 bases between. Per the germline V gene, CDR1 is MDHEN and CDR2 is SYDVKM. The CDR3 spans 11 residues. CDR3 nucleotide sequence: TGTGCCAGCAGTTATCAATTCCAGCAGTACTTC. Protein sequence: CASSYQFQQYF.

The chain combines TRBV18 with TRBJ1-5; 8 bases line up with TRBD1. J gave up 11 bases and V 4 bases, and 13 bases lay outside the gene matches. The CDR3 has 15 amino acids. The V gene's germline CDR1 is KGHSH and CDR2 LQKENI. In DNA, the CDR3 is TGTGCCAGCTCACTGGGACAGGTCGGCCAAGAAGCCCAGCATTTT. It is translated as CASSLGQVGQEAQHF.

The V and J genes are TRBV6-2 or TRBV6-3 and TRBJ2-5; D call uncertain. This CDR3 region has 12 residues. Deletions cut 5 bases from V and 4 bases from J, with 8 bases between. CDR1 is MNHEY, CDR2 SVGEGT, per germline. The CDR3 sequence: CASSAARETQYF. CDR3 DNA sequence: TGTGCCAGCAGTGCGGCTAGAGAGACCCAGTACTTC.

The chain couples TRBV11-2 to TRBJ1-6, with a weak D call TRBD1 (6 bases). Trimming left V 5 bases short and J 9 bases short, with 17 bases between. Germline loops: CDR1 SGHAT, CDR2 FQNNGV. The CDR3 is 15 amino acids. This CDR3 reads CASSLGGVSSSPLHF. The CDR3 DNA is TGTGCCAGCAGCCTAGGGGGGGTGAGTAGTTCACCCCTCCACTTT.

J is TRBJ2-3 and V is TRBV5-1, with TRBD2 identical over 9 bases. This CDR3 contains 16 residues. Looked up from germline, CDR1 is SGHRS and CDR2 is YFSETQ. Trimming took 2 bases from V and 6 from J; bases not matched to a gene: 10. CDR3 in DNA: TGCGCCAGCAGCTTCGACCTAGCGGGGTCCGGGGATACGCAGTATTTT. Encoded protein: CASSFDLAGSGDTQYF. Drawing the rest from reference TRBV5-1 and TRBJ2-3, the complete variable domain is KAGVTQTPRYLIKTRGQQVTLSCSPISGHRSVSWYQQTPGQGLQFLFEYFSETQRNKGNFPGRFSGRQFSNSRSEMNVSTLELGDSALYLCASSFDLAGSGDTQYFGPGTRLTVL.

In its sample, this clonotype was seen many times. The J gene is TRBJ2-5, the V gene TRBV20-1, with 15 bases lining up with TRBD2. The V gene's germline CDR1 is DFQATT and CDR2 SNEGSKA (reference sequence). After removal of 5 bases from V and 4 bases from J, the junction contained 5 bases not matched to a gene. This CDR3 spans 15 amino acids. CDR3 nucleotide sequence: TGCAGTGCTGACCGGACTAGCGGGAGGGGAGAGACCCAGTACTTC. Translated, it gives CSADRTSGRGETQYF.